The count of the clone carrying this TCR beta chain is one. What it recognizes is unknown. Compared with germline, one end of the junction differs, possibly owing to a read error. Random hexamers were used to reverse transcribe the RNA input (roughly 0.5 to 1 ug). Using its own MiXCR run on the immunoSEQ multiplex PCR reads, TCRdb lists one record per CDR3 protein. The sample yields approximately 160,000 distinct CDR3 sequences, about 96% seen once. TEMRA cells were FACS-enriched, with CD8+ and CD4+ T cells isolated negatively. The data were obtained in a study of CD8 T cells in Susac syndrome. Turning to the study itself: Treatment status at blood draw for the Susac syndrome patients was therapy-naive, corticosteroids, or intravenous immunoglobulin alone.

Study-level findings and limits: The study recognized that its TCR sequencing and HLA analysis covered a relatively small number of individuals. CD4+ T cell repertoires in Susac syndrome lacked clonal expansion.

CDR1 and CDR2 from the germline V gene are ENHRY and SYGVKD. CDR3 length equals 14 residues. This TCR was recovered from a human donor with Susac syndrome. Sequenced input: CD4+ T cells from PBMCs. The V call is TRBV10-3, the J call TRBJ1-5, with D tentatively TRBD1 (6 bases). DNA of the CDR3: TGTGCCATCAGTGAGACAGGGTCCAATCGGCCCCAGCATTTT. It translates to CAISETGSNRPQHF.